The rows below give T cell receptor beta chains drawn from one sample of a study of cytomegalovirus exposure and HLA in healthy donors. TCRdb's table, derived via immunoSEQ multiplex PCR, lists solely in-frame clones and lacks some. The sample table sets out 150,000 or so clones. Material: PBMCs. Receptors originate from a woman between 40 and 50 years old in good health and CMV-seropositive. Both conserved end residues are part of each CDR3. A D gene is named only where the DNA matches it firmly.

d_gene	j_gene	v_gene	CDR3nt	CDR3aa
-	TRBJ1-4	TRBV2	TGTGCCAGCAGAGGGGACGGGGGGTCTGAAAAACTGTTTTTT	CASRGDGGSEKLFF
TRBD2	TRBJ2-4	TRBV19	TGTGCCAGTCGGTTAGCGGGAAGGCCTAACATTCAGTACTTC	CASRLAGRPNIQYF
TRBD1	TRBJ2-7	TRBV7-9	TGTGCCAGCAGCTCAGCCCTGTTGACAGGGAACGAGCAGTACTTC	CASSSALLTGNEQYF
TRBD2	TRBJ2-7	TRBV2	TGTGCCAGGGGACTAGCCTACGAGCAGTACTTC	CARGLAYEQYF
-	TRBJ1-1	TRBV7-9	TGTGCCAGCAGCTTGAGCGGGGGGGGGTACACTGAAGCTTTCTTT	CASSLSGGGYTEAFF
-	TRBJ1-5	TRBV5-1	TGCGCCAGCAGCTTGGACGGTAACGATCAGCCCCAGCATTTT	CASSLDGNDQPQHF
-	TRBJ1-2	TRBV5-1	TGCGCCAGCAGCTTGTTTTCGGGCTATGGCTACACCTTC	CASSLFSGYGYTF
-	TRBJ2-7	TRBV2	TGTGCCAGGGGTGGACAATCCTCCTACGAGCAGTACTTC	CARGGQSSYEQYF
-	TRBJ2-7	TRBV14	TGTGCCAGCAGCCAAGATGGAGACAGGGAGGCCTCCTACGAGCAGTACTTC	CASSQDGDREASYEQYF
TRBD2	TRBJ2-7	TRBV7-9	TGTGCCAGCAGCGAAGCGGGACCCTACGAGCAGTACTTC	CASSEAGPYEQYF
-	TRBJ2-7	TRBV5-1	TGCGCCAGCAGCCGTGACCCAGGGGTGGAGACCTACGAGCAGTACTTC	CASSRDPGVETYEQYF
-	TRBJ1-5	TRBV7-8	TGTGCCAGCAGCTCCCGACAGGCTAGCAATCAGCCCCAGCATTTT	CASSSRQASNQPQHF
-	TRBJ1-4	TRBV6-1	TGTGCCAGCAGTGGTGCTTCGACAGGCTATAATGAAAAACTGTTTTTT	CASSGASTGYNEKLFF
TRBD2	TRBJ2-5	TRBV6-5	TGTGCCAGCAGTTCGGGACTAGCGGGAATGGAGACCCAGTACTTC	CASSSGLAGMETQYF
TRBD1	TRBJ2-7	TRBV2	TGTGCCAGCATGAGGCGATCCGGACAGGGCAACGAGCAGTACTTC	CASMRRSGQGNEQYF
-	TRBJ2-2	TRBV30	TGTGCCTGGAGTACCCGGGTCGGGGAGCTGTTTTTT	CAWSTRVGELFF
-	TRBJ2-1	TRBV13	TGTGCCAGCAGCCCTAGTTCGAGCAATGAGCAGTTCTTC	CASSPSSSNEQFF
-	TRBJ2-2	TRBV11-2	TGTGCCAGCAGCCTCCTACAGGGGAACACCGGGGAGCTGTTTTTT	CASSLLQGNTGELFF
-	TRBJ2-7	TRBV14	TGTGCTAGCAGCCAAGGGCAATACGAGCAGTACTTC	CASSQGQYEQYF
TRBD1	TRBJ2-4	TRBV5-1	TGCGCCAGCAGCGAGCCGGGACAGAATCAGTACTTC	CASSEPGQNQYF
TRBD1	TRBJ2-3	TRBV5-1	TGCGCCAGCAGCTTGGCCGAGGGACAGGTAAGGGTAAGCGGCACAGATACGCAGTATTTT	CASSLAEGQVRVSGTDTQYF
-	TRBJ1-1	TRBV19	TGTGCCAGTAGTCCAAGGGGCGGGGCGAGACTGAACACTGAAGCTTTCTTT	CASSPRGGARLNTEAFF
-	TRBJ2-3	TRBV9	TGTGCCAGCAGCGGACACAGGGAAGAGAGAACAGATACGCAGTATTTT	CASSGHREERTDTQYF
-	TRBJ1-1	TRBV27	TGTGCCAGCAGTTCTATTGGGCCTAGAGGGGGGGGTGAAGCTTTCTTT	CASSSIGPRGGGEAFF
TRBD2	TRBJ2-5	TRBV7-2	TGTGCCAGCAGCTTCGGACTAGCGGGAGGGCAGGAGACCCAGTACTTC	CASSFGLAGGQETQYF
-	TRBJ1-5	TRBV27	TGTGCCAGCAGGGACATGGGGGGGGGTCAGCCCCAGCATTTT	CASRDMGGGQPQHF
-	TRBJ1-3	TRBV7-6	TGTGCCAGCAGCTTAGGGATTGGAGACTCTGGAAACACCATATATTTT	CASSLGIGDSGNTIYF
-	TRBJ2-5	TRBV5-1	TGCGCCAGCAGCCGGGGGACCCACCAAGAGACCCAGTACTTC	CASSRGTHQETQYF
-	TRBJ2-7	TRBV7-9	TGTGCCAGCAGCCCCGGGGTCCAAGTTTACGAGCAGTACTTC	CASSPGVQVYEQYF
TRBD2	TRBJ2-7	TRBV6-5	TGTGCCAGCAACCGGGGACTAGCGGGACCCTACGAGCAGTACTTC	CASNRGLAGPYEQYF
-	TRBJ1-5	TRBV5-6	TGTGCCAGCAGCTTGACAGGCAATCAGCCCCAGCATTTT	CASSLTGNQPQHF
-	TRBJ2-2	TRBV5-1	TGCGCCAGCAGCTTGACGGGGGAAAGGGGCACCGGGGAGCTGTTTTTT	CASSLTGERGTGELFF
-	TRBJ2-6	TRBV27	TGTGCCAGCAGACCCAGACAAGCCAACGTCCTGACTTTC	CASRPRQANVLTF
-	TRBJ1-4	TRBV29-1	TGCAGCGTCGCCGTGGGCGGGGATGAAAAACTGTTTTTT	CSVAVGGDEKLFF
TRBD2	TRBJ2-1	TRBV7-3	TGTGCCAGCAGCCGGACTAGCGGGGGGTACAATGAGCAGTTCTTC	CASSRTSGGYNEQFF
-	TRBJ2-6	TRBV27	TGTGCCAGCAGTTTTTATGTCGGCTCTGGGGCCAACGTCCTGACTTTC	CASSFYVGSGANVLTF
-	TRBJ2-2	TRBV4-2	TGTGCCAGCAGCCCATACGGCGGGCTTGCCGGGGAGCTGTTTTTT	CASSPYGGLAGELFF
-	TRBJ1-3	TRBV4-3	TGCGCCAGCAGCCGGTTCAGGGACAACCTTTCTGGAAACACCATATATTTT	CASSRFRDNLSGNTIYF
TRBD2	TRBJ2-1	TRBV5-1	TGCGCCAGCAGCTCGGGACTAGCGGCCAGCTCCTACAATGAGCAGTTCTTC	CASSSGLAASSYNEQFF
-	TRBJ1-2	TRBV27	TGTGCCAGCAAATCGGGGGAGTATGGCTACACCTTC	CASKSGEYGYTF